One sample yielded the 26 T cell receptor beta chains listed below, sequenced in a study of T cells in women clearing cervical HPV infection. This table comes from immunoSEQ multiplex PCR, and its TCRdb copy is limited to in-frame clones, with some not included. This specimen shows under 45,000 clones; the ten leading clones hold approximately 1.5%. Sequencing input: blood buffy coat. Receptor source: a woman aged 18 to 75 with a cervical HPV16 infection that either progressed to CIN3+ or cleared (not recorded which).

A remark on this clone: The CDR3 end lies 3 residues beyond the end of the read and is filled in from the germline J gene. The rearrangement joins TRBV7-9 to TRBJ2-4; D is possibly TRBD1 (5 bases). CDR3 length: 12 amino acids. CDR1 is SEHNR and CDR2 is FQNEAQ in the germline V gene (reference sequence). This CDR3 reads CASSLGTQGQYF. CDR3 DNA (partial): TGTGCCAGCAGCTTAGGGACCCAGGGT.

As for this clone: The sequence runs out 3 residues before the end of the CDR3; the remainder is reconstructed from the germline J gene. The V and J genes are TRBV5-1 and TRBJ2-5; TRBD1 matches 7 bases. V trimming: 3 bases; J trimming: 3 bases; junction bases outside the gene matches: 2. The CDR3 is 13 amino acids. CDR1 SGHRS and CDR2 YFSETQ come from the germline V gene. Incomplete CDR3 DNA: TGCGCCAGCAGCTACAGGGGAAAAGAGACC. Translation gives CASSYRGKET. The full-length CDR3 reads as CASSYRGKETQYF.

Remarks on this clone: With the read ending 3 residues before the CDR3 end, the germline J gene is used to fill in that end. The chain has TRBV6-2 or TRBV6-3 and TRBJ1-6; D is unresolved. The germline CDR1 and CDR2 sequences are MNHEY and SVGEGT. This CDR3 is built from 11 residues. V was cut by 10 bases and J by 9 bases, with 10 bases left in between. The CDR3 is CAISQGSPLHF. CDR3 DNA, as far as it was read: TGTGCCATCTCGCAAGGTTCACCC.

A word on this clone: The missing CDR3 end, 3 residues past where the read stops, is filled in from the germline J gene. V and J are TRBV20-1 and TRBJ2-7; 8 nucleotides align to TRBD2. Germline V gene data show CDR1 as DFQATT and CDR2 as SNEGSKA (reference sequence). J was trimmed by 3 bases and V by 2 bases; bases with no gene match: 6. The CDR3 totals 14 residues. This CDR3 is CSARSGRKNYEQYF. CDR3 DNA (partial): TGCAGTGCTAGAAGCGGGAGAAAAAACTACGAG.

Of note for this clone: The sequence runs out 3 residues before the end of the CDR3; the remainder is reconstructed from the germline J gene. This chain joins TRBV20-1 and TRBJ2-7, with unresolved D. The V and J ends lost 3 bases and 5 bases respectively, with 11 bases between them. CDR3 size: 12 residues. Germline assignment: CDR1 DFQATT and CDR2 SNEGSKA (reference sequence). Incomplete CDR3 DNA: TGCAGTGCTAGTGACTCCGTCCACGAG. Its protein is CSASDSVHE. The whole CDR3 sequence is CSASDSVHEQYF.

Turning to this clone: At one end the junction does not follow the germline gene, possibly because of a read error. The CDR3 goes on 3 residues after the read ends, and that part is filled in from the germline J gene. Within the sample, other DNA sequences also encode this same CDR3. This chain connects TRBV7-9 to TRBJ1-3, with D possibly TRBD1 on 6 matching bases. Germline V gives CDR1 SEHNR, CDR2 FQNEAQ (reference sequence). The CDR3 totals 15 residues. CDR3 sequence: CASSFTGSYGNTIYF. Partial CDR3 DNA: TGTGCCAGCAGCTTTACAGGGTCATACGGAAACACT. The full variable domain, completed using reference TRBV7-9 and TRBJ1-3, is DTGVSQNPRHKITKRGQNVTFRCDPISEHNRLYWYRQTLGQGPEFLTYFQNEAQLEKSRLLSDRFSAERPKGSFSTLEIQRTEQGDSAMYLCASSFTGSYGNTIYFGEGSWLTVV.

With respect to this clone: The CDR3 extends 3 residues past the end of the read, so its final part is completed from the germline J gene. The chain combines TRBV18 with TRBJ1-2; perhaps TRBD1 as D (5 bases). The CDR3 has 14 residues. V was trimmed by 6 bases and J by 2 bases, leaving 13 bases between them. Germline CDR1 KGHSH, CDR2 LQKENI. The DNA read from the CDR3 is TGTGCCAGCTCCCCCCAGGACACGAACTATGGC. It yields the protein CASSPQDTNYG. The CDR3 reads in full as CASSPQDTNYGYTF.

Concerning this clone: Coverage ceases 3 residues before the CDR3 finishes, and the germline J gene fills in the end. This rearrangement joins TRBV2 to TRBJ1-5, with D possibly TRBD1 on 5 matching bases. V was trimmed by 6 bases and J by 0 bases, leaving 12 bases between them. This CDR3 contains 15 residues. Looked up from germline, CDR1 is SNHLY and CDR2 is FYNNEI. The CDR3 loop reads CASSAQGNSNQPQHF. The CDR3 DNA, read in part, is TGTGCCAGCAGCGCCCAGGGAAATAGCAATCAGCCC.

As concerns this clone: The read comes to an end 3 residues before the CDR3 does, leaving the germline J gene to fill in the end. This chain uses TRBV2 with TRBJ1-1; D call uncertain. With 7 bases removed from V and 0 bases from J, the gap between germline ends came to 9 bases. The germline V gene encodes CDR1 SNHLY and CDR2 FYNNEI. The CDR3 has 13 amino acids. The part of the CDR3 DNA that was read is TGTGCCAGCACTCGACACTTGAACACTGAA. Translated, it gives CASTRHLNTE. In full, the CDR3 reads CASTRHLNTEAFF.

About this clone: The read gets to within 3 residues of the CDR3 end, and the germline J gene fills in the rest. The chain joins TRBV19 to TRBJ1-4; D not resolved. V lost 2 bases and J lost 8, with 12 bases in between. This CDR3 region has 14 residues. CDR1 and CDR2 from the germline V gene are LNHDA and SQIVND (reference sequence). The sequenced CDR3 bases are TGTGCCAGTAGTATATCTAGGTGGAAGGAAAAA. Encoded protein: CASSISRWKEK. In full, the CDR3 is CASSISRWKEKLFF.

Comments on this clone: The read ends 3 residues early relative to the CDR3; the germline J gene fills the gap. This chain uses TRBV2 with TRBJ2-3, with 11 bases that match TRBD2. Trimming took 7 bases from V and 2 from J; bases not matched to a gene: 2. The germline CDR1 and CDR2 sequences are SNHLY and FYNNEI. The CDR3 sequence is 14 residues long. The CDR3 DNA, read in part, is TGTGCCAGCAAGACTAGCGGGATCACAGATACG. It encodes CASKTSGITDT. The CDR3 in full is CASKTSGITDTQYF.

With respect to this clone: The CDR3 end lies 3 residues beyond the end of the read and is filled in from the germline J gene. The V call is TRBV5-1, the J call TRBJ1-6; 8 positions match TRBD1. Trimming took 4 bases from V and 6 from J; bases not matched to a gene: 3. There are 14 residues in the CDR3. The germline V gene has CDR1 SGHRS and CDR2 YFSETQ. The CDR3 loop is CASSQGQGNSPLHF. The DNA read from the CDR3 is TGCGCCAGCAGCCAAGGACAGGGTAATTCACCC.

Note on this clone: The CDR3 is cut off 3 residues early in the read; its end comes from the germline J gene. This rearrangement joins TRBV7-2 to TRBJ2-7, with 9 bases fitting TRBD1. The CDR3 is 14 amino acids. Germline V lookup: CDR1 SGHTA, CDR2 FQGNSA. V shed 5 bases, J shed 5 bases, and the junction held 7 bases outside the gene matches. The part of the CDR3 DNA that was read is TGTGCCAGCAGCCCCAGGGACAGGGTGAACGAG. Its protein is CASSPRDRVNE. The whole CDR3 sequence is CASSPRDRVNEQYF.

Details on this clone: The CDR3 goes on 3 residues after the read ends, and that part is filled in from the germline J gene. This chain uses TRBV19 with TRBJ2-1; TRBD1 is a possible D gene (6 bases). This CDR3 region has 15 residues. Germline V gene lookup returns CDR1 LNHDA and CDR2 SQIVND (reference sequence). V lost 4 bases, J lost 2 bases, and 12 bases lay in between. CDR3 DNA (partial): TGTGCCAGTAGTAAGGGGCAGGGGACCTACAATGAG. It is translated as CASSKGQGTYNE. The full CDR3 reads CASSKGQGTYNEQFF. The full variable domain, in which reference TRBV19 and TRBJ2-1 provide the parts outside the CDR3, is DGGITQSPKYLFRKEGQNVTLSCEQNLNHDAMYWYRQDPGQGLRLIYYSQIVNDFQKGDIAEGYSVSREKKESFPLTVTSAQKNPTAFYLCASSKGQGTYNEQFFGPGTRLTVL.

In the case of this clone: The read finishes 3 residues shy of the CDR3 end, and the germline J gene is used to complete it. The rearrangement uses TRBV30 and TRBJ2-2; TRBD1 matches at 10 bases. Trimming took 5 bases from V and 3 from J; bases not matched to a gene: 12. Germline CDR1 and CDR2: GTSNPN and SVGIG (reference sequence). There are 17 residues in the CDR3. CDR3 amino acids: CAWGRDRGLPDTGELFF. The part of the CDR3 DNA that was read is TGTGCCTGGGGCCGGGACAGGGGTCTCCCGGACACCGGGGAG.

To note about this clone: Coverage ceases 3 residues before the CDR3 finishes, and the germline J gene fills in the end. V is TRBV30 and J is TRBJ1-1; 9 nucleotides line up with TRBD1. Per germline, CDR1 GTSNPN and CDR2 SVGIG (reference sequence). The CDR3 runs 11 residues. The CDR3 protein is CAWSPDRGAFF. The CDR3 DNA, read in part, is TGTGCCTGGAGTCCGGACAGGGGA.

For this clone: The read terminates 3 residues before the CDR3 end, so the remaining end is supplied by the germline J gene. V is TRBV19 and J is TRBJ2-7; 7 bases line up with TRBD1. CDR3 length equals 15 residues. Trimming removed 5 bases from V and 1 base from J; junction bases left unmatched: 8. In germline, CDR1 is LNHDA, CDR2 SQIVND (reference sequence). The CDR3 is CASSLQGVSSYEQYF. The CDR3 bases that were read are TGTGCCAGTAGTTTGCAGGGGGTCTCGTCCTACGAG. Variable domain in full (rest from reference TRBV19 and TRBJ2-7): DGGITQSPKYLFRKEGQNVTLSCEQNLNHDAMYWYRQDPGQGLRLIYYSQIVNDFQKGDIAEGYSVSREKKESFPLTVTSAQKNPTAFYLCASSLQGVSSYEQYFGPGTRLTVT.

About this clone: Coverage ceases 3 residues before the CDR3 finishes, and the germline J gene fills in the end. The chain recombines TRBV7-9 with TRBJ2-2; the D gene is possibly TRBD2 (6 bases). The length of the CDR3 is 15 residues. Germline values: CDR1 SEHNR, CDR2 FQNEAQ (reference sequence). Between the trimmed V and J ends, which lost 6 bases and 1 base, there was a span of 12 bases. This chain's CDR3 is CASRTPGVNTGELFF. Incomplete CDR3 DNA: TGTGCCAGCAGAACCCCGGGGGTGAACACCGGGGAG.

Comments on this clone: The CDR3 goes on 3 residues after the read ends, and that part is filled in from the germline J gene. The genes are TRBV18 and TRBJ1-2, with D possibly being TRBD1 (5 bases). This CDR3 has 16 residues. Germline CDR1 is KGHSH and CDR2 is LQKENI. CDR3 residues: CASSPPGVESTDTYTF. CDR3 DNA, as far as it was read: TGTGCCAGCTCACCCCCGGGGGTGGAGAGCACAGATACC.

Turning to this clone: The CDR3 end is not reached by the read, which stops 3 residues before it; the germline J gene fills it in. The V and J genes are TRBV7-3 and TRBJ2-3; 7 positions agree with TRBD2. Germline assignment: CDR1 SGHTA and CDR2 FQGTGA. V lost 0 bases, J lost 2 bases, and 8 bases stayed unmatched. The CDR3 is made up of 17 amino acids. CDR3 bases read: TGTGCCAGCAGCTTAACCGATACGGCGGGAGTCACAGATACG. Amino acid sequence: CASSLTDTAGVTDT. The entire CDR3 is CASSLTDTAGVTDTQYF.

The sequenced part of the CDR3 DNA is TGTGCCAGCAGCCGCGACCAAGAGACC. Translating it yields CASSRDQET. The full CDR3 is CASSRDQETQYF. The chain uses TRBV7-2 and TRBJ2-5; D not resolved. The read ends 3 residues before the CDR3 terminus; that terminus is restored from the germline J gene. Per the germline V gene, CDR1 is SGHTA and CDR2 is FQGNSA. V shed 5 bases and J shed 0 bases, with 4 bases lying between them. This CDR3 has 12 amino acids.

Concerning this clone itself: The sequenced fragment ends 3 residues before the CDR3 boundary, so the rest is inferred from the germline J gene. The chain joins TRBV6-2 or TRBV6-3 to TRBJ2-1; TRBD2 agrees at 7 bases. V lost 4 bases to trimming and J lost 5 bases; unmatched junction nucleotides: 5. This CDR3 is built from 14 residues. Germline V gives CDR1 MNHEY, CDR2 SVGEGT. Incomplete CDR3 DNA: TGTGCCAGCAGTTCAGTAGCGGGTGACAATGAG. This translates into CASSSVAGDNE. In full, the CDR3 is CASSSVAGDNEQFF.

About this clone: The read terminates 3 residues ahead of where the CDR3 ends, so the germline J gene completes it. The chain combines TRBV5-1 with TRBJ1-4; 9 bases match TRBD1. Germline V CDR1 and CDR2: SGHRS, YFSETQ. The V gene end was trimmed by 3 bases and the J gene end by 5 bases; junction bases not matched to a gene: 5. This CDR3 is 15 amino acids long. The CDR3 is CASSSSTGGNEKLFF. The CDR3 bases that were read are TGCGCCAGCAGCTCCTCGACAGGGGGGAATGAAAAA.

Incomplete CDR3 DNA: TGTGCCAGCAGTTGGCTACAGGGGGCCGTCACTGAA. This sequence encodes CASSWLQGAVTE. The whole CDR3 sequence is CASSWLQGAVTEAFF. The chain has TRBV6-2 or TRBV6-3 and TRBJ1-1; 9 bases map to TRBD1. The read ends 3 residues early relative to the CDR3; the germline J gene fills the gap. The CDR3 covers 15 residues. V lost 4 bases to trimming and J lost 4 bases; unmatched junction nucleotides: 7. CDR1 and CDR2 from the germline V gene are MNHEY and SVGEGT.

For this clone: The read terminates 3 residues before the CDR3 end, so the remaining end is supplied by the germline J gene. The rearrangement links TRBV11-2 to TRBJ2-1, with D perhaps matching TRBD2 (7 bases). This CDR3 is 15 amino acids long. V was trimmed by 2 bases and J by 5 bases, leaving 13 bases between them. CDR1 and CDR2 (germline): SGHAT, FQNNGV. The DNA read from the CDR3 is TGTGCCAGCAGCTTAAGGCGGGGGCAGAACAATGAG. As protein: CASSLRRGQNNE. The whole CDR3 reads CASSLRRGQNNEQFF. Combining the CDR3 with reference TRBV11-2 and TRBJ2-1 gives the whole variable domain EAGVAQSPRYKIIEKRQSVAFWCNPISGHATLYWYQQILGQGPKLLIQFQNNGVVDDSQLPKDRFSAERLKGVDSTLKIQPAKLEDSAVYLCASSLRRGQNNEQFFGPGTRLTVL.

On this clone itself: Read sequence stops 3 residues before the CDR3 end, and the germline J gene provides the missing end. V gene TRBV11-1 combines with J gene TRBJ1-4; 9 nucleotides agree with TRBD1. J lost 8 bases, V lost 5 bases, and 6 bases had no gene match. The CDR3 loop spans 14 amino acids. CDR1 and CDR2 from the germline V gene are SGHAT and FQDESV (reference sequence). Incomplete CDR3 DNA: TGTGCCAGCAGCCACCGGGACAGGGAAGAAAAA. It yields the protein CASSHRDREEK. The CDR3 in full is CASSHRDREEKLFF.